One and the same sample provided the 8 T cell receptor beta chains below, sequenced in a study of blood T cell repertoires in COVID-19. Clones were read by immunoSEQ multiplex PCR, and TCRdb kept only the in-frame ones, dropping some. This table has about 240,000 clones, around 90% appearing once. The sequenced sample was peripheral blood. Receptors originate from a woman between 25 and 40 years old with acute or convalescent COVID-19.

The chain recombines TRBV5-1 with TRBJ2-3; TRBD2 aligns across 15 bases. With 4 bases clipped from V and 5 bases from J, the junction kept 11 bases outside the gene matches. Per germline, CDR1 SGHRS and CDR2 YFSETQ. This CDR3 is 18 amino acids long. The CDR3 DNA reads TGCGCCAGCAGCCCCGAAAGGACTAGCGGGAGGGCTAAAGATACGCAGTATTTT. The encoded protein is CASSPERTSGRAKDTQYF.

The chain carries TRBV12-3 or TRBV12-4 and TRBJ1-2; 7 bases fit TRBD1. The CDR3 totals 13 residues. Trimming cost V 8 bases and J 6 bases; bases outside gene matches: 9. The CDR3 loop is CASGQQGQNGYTF. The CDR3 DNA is TGTGCCAGCGGACAACAGGGGCAGAATGGCTACACCTTC.

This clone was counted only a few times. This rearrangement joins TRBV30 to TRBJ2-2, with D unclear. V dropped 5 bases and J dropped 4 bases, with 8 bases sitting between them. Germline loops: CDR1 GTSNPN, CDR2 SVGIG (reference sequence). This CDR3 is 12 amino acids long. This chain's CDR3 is CAWGPGTGELFF. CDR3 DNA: TGTGCCTGGGGGCCGGGCACCGGGGAGCTGTTTTTT.

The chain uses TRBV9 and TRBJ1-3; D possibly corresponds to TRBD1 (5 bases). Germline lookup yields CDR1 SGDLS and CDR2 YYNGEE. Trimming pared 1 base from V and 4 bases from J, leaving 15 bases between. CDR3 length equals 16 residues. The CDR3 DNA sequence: TGTGCCAGCAGCGTAACCCAGGGTTGGTTGGGAAACACCATATATTTT. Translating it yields CASSVTQGWLGNTIYF.

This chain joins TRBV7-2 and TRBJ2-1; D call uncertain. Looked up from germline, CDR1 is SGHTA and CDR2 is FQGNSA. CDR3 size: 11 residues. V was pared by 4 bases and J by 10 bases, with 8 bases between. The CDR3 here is CASSSYREQFF. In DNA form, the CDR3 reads TGTGCCAGCAGCTCGTACCGGGAGCAGTTCTTC. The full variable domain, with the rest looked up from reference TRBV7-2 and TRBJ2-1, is GAGVSQSPSNKVTEKGKDVELRCDPISGHTALYWYRQSLGQGLEFLIYFQGNSAPDKSGLPSDRFSAERTGGSVSTLTIQRTQQEDSAVYLCASSSYREQFFGPGTRLTVL.

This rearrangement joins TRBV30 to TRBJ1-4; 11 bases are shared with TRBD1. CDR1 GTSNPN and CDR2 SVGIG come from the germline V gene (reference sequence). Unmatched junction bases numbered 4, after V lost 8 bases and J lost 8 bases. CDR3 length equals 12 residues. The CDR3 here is CARGQGGEKLFF. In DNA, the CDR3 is TGTGCCCGGGGACAGGGGGGCGAAAAACTGTTTTTT.

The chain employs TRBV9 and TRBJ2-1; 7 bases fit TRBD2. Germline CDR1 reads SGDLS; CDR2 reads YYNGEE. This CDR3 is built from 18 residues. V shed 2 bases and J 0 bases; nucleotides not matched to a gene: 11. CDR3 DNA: TGTGCCAGCAGCGTCCCCCGGGACTATTCTACCTCCTACAATGAGCAGTTCTTC. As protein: CASSVPRDYSTSYNEQFF.

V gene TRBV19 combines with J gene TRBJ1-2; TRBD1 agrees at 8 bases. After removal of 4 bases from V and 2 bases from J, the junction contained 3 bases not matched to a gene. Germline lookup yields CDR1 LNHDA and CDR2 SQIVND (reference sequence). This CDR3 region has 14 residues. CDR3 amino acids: CASSTRTGNYGYTF. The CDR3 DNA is TGTGCCAGTAGTACACGGACAGGGAACTATGGCTACACCTTC.